The rows below give T cell receptor beta chains drawn from one sample of a study of blood T cells in healthy people across ages. TCRdb re-called the 5' RACE reads through MiXCR, storing one row per CDR3 protein. The repertoire includes 550,000 to 600,000 distinct CDR3 sequences, 27% of them detected once, and less than 20% sits in the top ten. Sequencing was done on a sample of blood. Source of these receptors: a woman between 65 and 79 years old in good health. CDR3s include the opening cysteine and the closing phenylalanine or tryptophan. A D gene is named only where the DNA matches it firmly. Expanded clones get a size class; other rows say once, few or many, or leave the size out.

clone_size	v_call	d_call	j_call	cdr3_nt	cdr3_aa
NA	TRBV3-1	TRBD1	TRBJ1-1	TGTGCCAGCAGCCAATCATTAGCAGGGGGTACTGAAGCTTTCTTT	CASSQSLAGGTEAFF
few	TRBV7-9	TRBD2	TRBJ2-1	TGTGCCAGCAGCTTAGTTGCGGGGGGGCCTACCAATGAGCAGTTCTTC	CASSLVAGGPTNEQFF
few	TRBV6-5	NA	TRBJ2-6	TGTGCCAGCAGTTCAGAATCTGGGGCCAACGTCCTGACTTTC	CASSSESGANVLTF
few	TRBV29-1	NA	TRBJ1-1	TGCAGCGCTGAAACAGATCCGAACACTGAAGCTTTCTTT	CSAETDPNTEAFF
few	TRBV4-3	NA	TRBJ1-1	TGCGCCAGCAGCCCCTCGGGGACGGGGGACACTGAAGCTTTCTTT	CASSPSGTGDTEAFF
few	TRBV6-2/TRBV6-3	NA	TRBJ1-1	TGTGCCAGCAGTTACCCGGGGCCCACTGAAGCTTTCTTT	CASSYPGPTEAFF
NA	TRBV5-1	TRBD1	TRBJ1-3	TGCGCCAGCAGCAGGCTAGACAGGGCCTCTGGAAACACCATATATTTT	CASSRLDRASGNTIYF
NA	TRBV7-2	TRBD1	TRBJ1-1	TGTGCCAGCAGCTTCCGGGACAGGGGGCTAAACACTGAAGCTTTCTTT	CASSFRDRGLNTEAFF
NA	TRBV5-1	TRBD1	TRBJ1-1	TGCGCCAGCAGCTTGCAGGGGGTTGACACTGAAGCTTTCTTT	CASSLQGVDTEAFF
NA	TRBV18	NA	TRBJ1-1	TGTGCCAGCTCATCAGCGGTGAACACTGAAGCTTTCTTT	CASSSAVNTEAFF
NA	TRBV7-7	NA	TRBJ2-1	TGTGCTAGCAGCTCAGAAAACGGTGAGCAGTTCTTC	CASSSENGEQFF
NA	TRBV6-6	NA	TRBJ2-7	TGTGCCAGCAGTCCGGGCGCCCACGAGCAGTACTTC	CASSPGAHEQYF
NA	TRBV18	TRBD1	TRBJ1-1	TGTGCCAGCTCACCTCAATTAAACAGGGGTAACACTGAAGCTTTCTTT	CASSPQLNRGNTEAFF
many	TRBV9	NA	TRBJ1-1	TGTGCCAGCAACCGAGGGGACACTGAAGCTTTCTTT	CASNRGDTEAFF
NA	TRBV10-3	TRBD1	TRBJ1-1	TGTGCCATCAGTAGACAGGGGGAGGTGAACACTGAAGCTTTCTTT	CAISRQGEVNTEAFF
NA	TRBV6-2/TRBV6-3	NA	TRBJ2-4	TGTGCCAGCAGTTCGGCCGGAGTAGCCAAAAACATTCAGTACTTC	CASSSAGVAKNIQYF
few	TRBV12-5	NA	TRBJ1-2	NA	CASGLAQAPYGYTF
NA	TRBV3-1	NA	TRBJ2-1	TGTGCCAGCAGCCAGGGGGGAAACCCGAGGAATGAGCAGTTCTTC	CASSQGGNPRNEQFF
NA	TRBV7-6	TRBD1	TRBJ2-1	TGTGCCAGCAGCTTAGAGGGACAGGCACTCAATGAGCAGTTCTTC	CASSLEGQALNEQFF
few	TRBV29-1	TRBD1	TRBJ1-1	TGCAGCGTTGCGGACAGGGGAATGAACACTGAAGCTTTCTTT	CSVADRGMNTEAFF
NA	TRBV9	NA	TRBJ2-2	TGTGCCAGCAGCGTACAGGAGCATTCCGGGGAGCTGTTTTTT	CASSVQEHSGELFF
NA	TRBV7-9	NA	TRBJ2-6	TGTGCCAGCAGCTCCCCGGGGGTCCGGGCCAACGTCCTGACTTTC	CASSSPGVRANVLTF
few	TRBV7-2	NA	TRBJ2-5	TGTGCCAGCAGCCAGTCCGAGCTACGTGTTAAGACCCAGTACTTC	CASSQSELRVKTQYF
NA	TRBV4-2	TRBD1	TRBJ1-4	TGTGCCAGCAGCTTTTCCGGGACAGCCGATGAAAAACTGTTTTTT	CASSFSGTADEKLFF
NA	TRBV5-5	NA	TRBJ1-3	TGTGCCAGCAGCATGGACTGGTCGGCAGCTGGAAACACCATATATTTT	CASSMDWSAAGNTIYF
few	TRBV3-1	TRBD1	TRBJ1-5	TGTGCCAGCAGCCAATCGGGGACCCAGGGGGGCAGCAATCAGCCCCAGCATTTT	CASSQSGTQGGSNQPQHF
NA	TRBV7-2	NA	TRBJ1-2	TGTGCCAGCAGCTTAACTAGGGGACCCCAAGCTGGCTACACCTTC	CASSLTRGPQAGYTF
NA	TRBV7-8	TRBD2	TRBJ2-5	TGTGCCAGCGGCCCGACTAGCGGGATCACCACAGAGACCCAGTACTTC	CASGPTSGITTETQYF
few	TRBV7-2	NA	TRBJ2-5	TGTGCCAGCAGCTTATGGCGGGAGACCCAGTACTTC	CASSLWRETQYF
NA	TRBV7-9	NA	TRBJ2-4	TGTGCCAGCAGCGACGCGGACATTCAGTACTTC	CASSDADIQYF
NA	TRBV7-2	TRBD2	TRBJ2-1	TGTGCCAGCAGTCTAGCGGGGAGCATCTACAATGAGCAGTTCTTC	CASSLAGSIYNEQFF
NA	TRBV7-2	TRBD2	TRBJ2-7	TGTGCCAGCAGCTTCGGGCGGGGGGGAGCCTACGAGCAGTACTTC	CASSFGRGGAYEQYF
few	TRBV6-1	TRBD1	TRBJ2-3	TGTGCCAGCAAGACAGGGGAAGGCACAGATACGCAGTATTTT	CASKTGEGTDTQYF
many	TRBV5-1	TRBD1	TRBJ2-3	TGCGCCAGCAGCGGGACAGGGAACAATCCAGATACGCAGTATTTT	CASSGTGNNPDTQYF
few	TRBV7-2	TRBD1	TRBJ2-7	TGTGCCAGCAGCTTCACAGGGGTCTCCTACGAGCAGTACTTC	CASSFTGVSYEQYF
few	TRBV6-2/TRBV6-3	NA	TRBJ1-1	TGTGCCAGCAGTTACTCCCAGGGCAGAACTGAAGCTTTCTTT	CASSYSQGRTEAFF
few	TRBV14	NA	TRBJ1-4	TGTGCCAGCAGCCCCCCGGGGGGGGGGTGGAATGAAAAACTGTTTTTT	CASSPPGGGWNEKLFF
NA	TRBV7-2	TRBD1	TRBJ1-5	TGTGCCAGCAGCCACCTACAGGGGACCGACAATCAGCCCCAGCATTTT	CASSHLQGTDNQPQHF
few	TRBV12-3/TRBV12-4	TRBD2	TRBJ2-3	TGTGCCAGCAGTGGGACTAGCGGGGGCTATACGCAGTATTTT	CASSGTSGGYTQYF
NA	TRBV24-1	NA	TRBJ2-1	TGTGCCACCAGTGATTTGCAAGTCGGATTTCGAGAGCAGTTCTTC	CATSDLQVGFREQFF
few	TRBV7-2	NA	TRBJ1-1	TGTGCCAGCAGCACCGGGCTGAACACTGAAGCTTTCTTT	CASSTGLNTEAFF
NA	TRBV29-1	NA	TRBJ1-5	TGCAGCGTAGACCAGGGGAAGGGCCAGCCCCAGCATTTT	CSVDQGKGQPQHF
NA	TRBV27	TRBD1	TRBJ2-5	TGTGCCAGCAGTTTACTTCGGGACAGGGTAACCCAGTACTTC	CASSLLRDRVTQYF
few	TRBV7-3	NA	TRBJ1-1	TGTGCCAGCAGCCTACGGGCGTTGGGGCCTGAAGCTTTCTTT	CASSLRALGPEAFF
NA	TRBV20-1	NA	TRBJ2-3	TGCAGTGCTAGAGATCTCGGGGGCGGCCCAGATACGCAGTATTTT	CSARDLGGGPDTQYF
NA	TRBV12-3/TRBV12-4	TRBD1	TRBJ1-2	TGTGCCAGCAGTGACAGGGGCCTTGGCTACACCTTC	CASSDRGLGYTF
few	TRBV7-9	NA	TRBJ1-4	TGTGCCAGCAGCTTAGAGGCGAGAACTAATGAAAAACTGTTTTTT	CASSLEARTNEKLFF
few	TRBV29-1	NA	TRBJ2-1	TGCAGCGTTCATAGCTCCTACAATGAGCAGTTCTTC	CSVHSSYNEQFF
many	TRBV6-5	NA	TRBJ1-2	TGTGCCAGCAGTTACGATCCAGGGAGCTATGGCTACACCTTC	CASSYDPGSYGYTF
NA	TRBV21-1	NA	TRBJ2-3	TGTGCCAGCAGTTTAAACTGCCCGACAGGGGGAGATACGCAGTATTTT	CASSLNCPTGGDTQYF
NA	TRBV6-5	TRBD1	TRBJ2-2	TGTGCCAGCAGTTACTCCAGGGGGCGAGGCGGGGAGCTGTTTTTT	CASSYSRGRGGELFF
NA	TRBV30	NA	TRBJ1-6	TGTGCCTGGAGTGACGGGAGTCGTCTTAATTCACCCCTCCACTTT	CAWSDGSRLNSPLHF
many	TRBV14	TRBD1	TRBJ2-5	TGTGCCAGCAGCCACAGGGGGCGTAGTGAGACCCAGTACTTC	CASSHRGRSETQYF
NA	TRBV7-3	NA	TRBJ1-4	TGTGCCAGCAGCTTAACGGGGGGCGATGATGAAAAAATGTTTTTT	CASSLTGGDDEKMFF
NA	TRBV4-3	NA	TRBJ2-3	TGCGCCAGCAGCCCAGACATCAACACAGATACGCAGTATTTT	CASSPDINTDTQYF
few	TRBV19	NA	TRBJ1-2	TGTGCCAGTAGGCGTGTCGGCTACACCTTC	CASRRVGYTF
few	TRBV20-1	TRBD2	TRBJ2-1	TGCAGTGCTAGAAGCGGGACTAGCTCCTACAATGAGCAGTTCTTC	CSARSGTSSYNEQFF